The clone carrying this T cell receptor (beta chain) was observed a handful of times. This record belongs to a study of T cells after yellow fever vaccination. There are 16 residues in the CDR3. The ends lost 5 bases at V and 4 bases at J; junction bases unmatched: 6. The germline V gene encodes CDR1 SGHTA and CDR2 FQGTGA. TCRdb analysed the 5' RACE reads with MiXCR anew, one entry per CDR3 protein. The table shows about 52,000 distinct CDR3 sequences, with 6.5% to 8.5% occurring only once. The sequenced sample was CD8+ T cells not binding an NS4B(214-222) dextramer, sorted from PBMCs, obtained around 45 days after the first yellow fever vaccination. V and J are TRBV7-3 and TRBJ2-3, with 13 bases fitting TRBD2. The clonotype originates from a man between 18 and 29 years old who received the YFV17D yellow fever vaccine. The CDR3 sequence is CASSQRLAGGADTQYF. The CDR3 DNA reads TGTGCCAGCAGCCAACGACTAGCGGGGGGCGCAGATACGCAGTATTTT. Complete variable domain (other parts from reference TRBV7-3 and TRBJ2-3): GAGVSQTPSNKVTEKGKYVELRCDPISGHTALYWYRQSLGQGPEFLIYFQGTGAADDSGLPNDRFFAVRPEGSVSTLKIQRTERGDSAVYLCASSQRLAGGADTQYFGPGTRLTVL.